The TCR beta chain described here comes from a study of T-cell memory formation after mild COVID-19. Study summary: Largely donor-specific sequence clusters came from two donors. Findings and caveats of the study: Pre-infection memory harbored some responding clones, suggesting cross-reactive memory joined. Mainly CM and EM harbored the contracting CD4+ clones; mainly EMRA harbored the CD8+ ones.

The TCR alpha and TCR beta cDNA libraries, bearing sample barcodes and UMIs, were generated by 5'RACE using constant-segment primers. Each CDR3 protein is one row after TCRdb ran MiXCR on the 5' RACE reads. The sample contains 550,000 to 700,000 distinct CDR3 sequences, under 20% of which appear only once. This clonotype appeared many times. The antigen remains undetermined. This CDR3 is built from 14 residues. Germline V gives CDR1 SGDLS, CDR2 YYNGEE. The V gene lost 0 bases and the J gene lost 2 bases, with 8 bases spanning the gap. This chain joins TRBV9 and TRBJ2-5; D possibly corresponds to TRBD1 (6 bases). What was sequenced was PBMCs or a T cell subset sorted from them (not recorded which). This TCR came from an adult woman who had mild COVID-19 (a few samples of this study predate the infection). Cell type and time point are not known. CDR3 region: CASSVGTAQETQYF. Here the CDR3 DNA reads TGTGCCAGCAGCGTAGGGACAGCTCAAGAGACCCAGTACTTC.